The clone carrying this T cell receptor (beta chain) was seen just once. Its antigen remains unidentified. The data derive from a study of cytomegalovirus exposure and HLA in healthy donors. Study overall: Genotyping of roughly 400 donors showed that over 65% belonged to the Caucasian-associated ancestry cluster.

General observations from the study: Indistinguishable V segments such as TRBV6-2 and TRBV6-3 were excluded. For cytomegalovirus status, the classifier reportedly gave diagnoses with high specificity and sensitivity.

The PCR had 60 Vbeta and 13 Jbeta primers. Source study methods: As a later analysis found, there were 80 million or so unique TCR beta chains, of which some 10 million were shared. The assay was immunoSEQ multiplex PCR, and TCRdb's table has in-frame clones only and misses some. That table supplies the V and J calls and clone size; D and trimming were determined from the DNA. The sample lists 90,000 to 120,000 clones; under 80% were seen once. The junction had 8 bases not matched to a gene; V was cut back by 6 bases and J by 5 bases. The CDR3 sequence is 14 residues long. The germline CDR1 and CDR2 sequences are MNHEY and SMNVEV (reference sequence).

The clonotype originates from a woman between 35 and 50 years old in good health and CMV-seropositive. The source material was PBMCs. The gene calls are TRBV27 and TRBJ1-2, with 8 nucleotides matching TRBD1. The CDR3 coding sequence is TGTGCCAGCAGACCAGACAGGGGAATATATGGCTACACCTTC. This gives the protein CASRPDRGIYGYTF.